The TCR beta chain described here comes from a study of response to subunit inactivated influenza vaccine. The CDR3 is 13 amino acids. The germline CDR1 and CDR2 sequences are LGHNA and YSLEER. Trimming took off 0 bases at V and 6 bases at J, with 6 bases between the two ends. This clonotype was observed a handful of times. Its antigen is undetermined. Study-wide findings and caveats: Each seasonal flu vaccination may recruit only limited new T cells, authors suggested.

TCRdb re-called the RT-PCR reads through MiXCR, storing one row per CDR3 protein. Seen here are 550,000 to 800,000 distinct CDR3 sequences, around 16% observed once, and the top ten hold 9.5% to 13%. V gene TRBV4-3 combines with J gene TRBJ2-1; D is undetermined. The source material was PBMCs from blood, sampled approximately 13 days after vaccination. This receptor was obtained from a man in his forties or fifties who received an inactivated influenza vaccine. In nucleotides, the CDR3 is TGCGCCAGCAGCCAAGATAATAGCAATGAGCAGTTCTTC. It codes for CASSQDNSNEQFF.